These T cell receptor beta chains were read from a single sample in a study of CD8 T cells in Susac syndrome. TCRdb used MiXCR to reprocess the immunoSEQ multiplex PCR reads, holding one entry per CDR3 protein. The sample carries about 150,000 distinct CDR3 sequences, under 97% recorded once. The sample consisted of CD4+ T cells from PBMCs. Every receptor here comes from a human donor with Susac syndrome. Each CDR3 is given with its conserved first and last residue. A D gene is named only where the DNA matches it firmly. Not all rows give a size; the values are once, few, many and, for expanded clones, a class.

V,size,J,D,DNA,CDR3
TRBV24-1,NA,TRBJ2-1,NA,TGTGCCACCAGTGCTCGGGATTCGCAGTTCTTC,CATSARDSQFF
TRBV12-3/TRBV12-4,NA,TRBJ2-7,NA,TGTGCCAGCAGTTTATCCCTTCGCTACGAGCAGTACTTC,CASSLSLRYEQYF
TRBV14,few,TRBJ1-1,NA,TGTGCCAGCAGCCCCCGACAGAACACTGAAGCTTTCTTT,CASSPRQNTEAFF
TRBV27,NA,TRBJ2-5,NA,TGTGCCAGCAGTTTTAAGGCAGGGCAAGAGACCCAGTACTTC,CASSFKAGQETQYF
TRBV21-1,NA,TRBJ1-2,NA,TGTGCCAGCAGCAAAGTTCAGGGATTTGGCTACACCTTC,CASSKVQGFGYTF
TRBV12-3/TRBV12-4,NA,TRBJ2-7,NA,TGTGCCAGCAGCCAGTCACAAGTTGAGCAGTACTTC,CASSQSQVEQYF
TRBV2,NA,TRBJ1-2,NA,TGTGCCAGCAGTGAAGCTATGCCATCCGGCTACACCTTC,CASSEAMPSGYTF
TRBV5-1,NA,TRBJ2-2,NA,TGCGCCAGCAGCTCCGTTTGGGGGGAGCTGTTTTTT,CASSSVWGELFF
TRBV14,NA,TRBJ1-1,TRBD1,TGTGCCAGCAGCCGATTGGGACAGGGGGACACTGAAGCTTTCTTT,CASSRLGQGDTEAFF
TRBV28,once,TRBJ2-2,NA,TGTGCCTCCAATAGGGGAAACACCGGGGAGCTGTTTTTT,CASNRGNTGELFF
TRBV4-1,NA,TRBJ1-1,TRBD1,TGCGCCAGCAGCCGCCCACGACAGGGAAGGAACACTGAAGCTTTCTTT,CASSRPRQGRNTEAFF
TRBV6-1,NA,TRBJ2-4,TRBD2,TGTGCCACTAGCGGGAGACCCGAAAACATTCAGTACTTC,CATSGRPENIQYF
TRBV20-1,NA,TRBJ2-5,TRBD1,TGCAGTGCCGAAGACAGGGGGAAGTTAGAGACCCAGTACTTC,CSAEDRGKLETQYF
TRBV9,NA,TRBJ2-1,TRBD2,TGTGCCAGCAGCAGTAGGGCTAGCGGCAGCTCCTACAATGAGCAGTTCTTC,CASSSRASGSSYNEQFF
TRBV20-1,NA,TRBJ1-2,NA,TGCAGTGCTAGAGGGCCCAAGGGTAAAGATTATGGCTACACCTTC,CSARGPKGKDYGYTF
TRBV6-6,NA,TRBJ2-2,NA,TGTGCCAGCAACCGTGCGCTAGACGGGGAGCTGTTTTTT,CASNRALDGELFF
TRBV6-5,NA,TRBJ2-5,NA,TGTGCCAGCAGTTACTCAGATTGGAATAAAGAGACCCAGTACTTC,CASSYSDWNKETQYF
TRBV29-1,NA,TRBJ1-1,NA,TGCAGCGTTGCCGGGGTATTGAACACTGAAGCTTTCTTT,CSVAGVLNTEAFF
TRBV24-1,NA,TRBJ2-2,NA,TGTGCCACCAGTGCCCATCGGGGATTCGACACCGGGGAGCTGTTTTTT,CATSAHRGFDTGELFF
TRBV7-2,NA,TRBJ2-7,NA,TGTGCCAGCAGCCAAGGTCGCACAGCCTCCTACGAGCAGTACTTC,CASSQGRTASYEQYF
TRBV6-4,NA,TRBJ2-3,NA,TGTGCCAGCAGTGACGGGTACGGGAGCACAGATACGCAGTATTTT,CASSDGYGSTDTQYF
TRBV15,NA,TRBJ2-5,TRBD2,TGTGCCACCAGCAGAGATTTCGGACTAGCTGTGAGGGAGACCCAGTACTTC,CATSRDFGLAVRETQYF
TRBV20-1,NA,TRBJ2-1,NA,TGCAGTGCTCTCACTAGCAATGAGCAGTTCTTC,CSALTSNEQFF
TRBV15,NA,TRBJ2-7,TRBD1,TGTGCCACCAGCAGCGGACAGGGACTTGGCTACGAGCAGTACTTC,CATSSGQGLGYEQYF
TRBV4-2,NA,TRBJ1-2,NA,TGTGCCAGCAGCCAAGTCTCCCGGGGGCCGCCCGGGTATGGCTACACCTTC,CASSQVSRGPPGYGYTF
TRBV29-1,NA,TRBJ1-2,TRBD1,TGCAGCGTTGAGGACAGGTCCCCTAGCTATGGCTACACCTTC,CSVEDRSPSYGYTF
TRBV6-2/TRBV6-3,NA,TRBJ2-7,NA,TGTGCCAGCAGTCAGGTCCTCACCTACGAGCAGTACTTC,CASSQVLTYEQYF